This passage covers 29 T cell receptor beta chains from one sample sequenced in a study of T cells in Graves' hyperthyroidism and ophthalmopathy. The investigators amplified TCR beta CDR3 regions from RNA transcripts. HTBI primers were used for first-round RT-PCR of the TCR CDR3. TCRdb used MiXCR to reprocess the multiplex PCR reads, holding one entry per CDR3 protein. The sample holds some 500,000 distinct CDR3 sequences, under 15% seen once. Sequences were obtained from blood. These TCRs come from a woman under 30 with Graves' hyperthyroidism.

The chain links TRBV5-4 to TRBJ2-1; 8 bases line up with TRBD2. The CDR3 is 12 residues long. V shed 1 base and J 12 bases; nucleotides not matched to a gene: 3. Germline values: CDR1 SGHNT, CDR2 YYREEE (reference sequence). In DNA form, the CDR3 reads TGTGCCAGCAGCTTGAGACGGGAGGGGCAGTTCTTC. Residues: CASSLRREGQFF.

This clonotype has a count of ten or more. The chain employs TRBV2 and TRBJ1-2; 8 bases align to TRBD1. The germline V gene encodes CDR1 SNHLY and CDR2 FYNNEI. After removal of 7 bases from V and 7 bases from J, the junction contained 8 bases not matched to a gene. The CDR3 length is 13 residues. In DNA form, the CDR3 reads TGTGCCAGCACAGGGGGCGCGTTAAGTGGCTACACCTTC. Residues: CASTGGALSGYTF.

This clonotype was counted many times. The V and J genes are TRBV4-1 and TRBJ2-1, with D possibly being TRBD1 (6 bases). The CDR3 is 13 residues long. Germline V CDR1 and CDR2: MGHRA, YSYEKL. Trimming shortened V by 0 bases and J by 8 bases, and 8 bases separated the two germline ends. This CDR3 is CASSQEGADEQFF. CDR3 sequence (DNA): TGCGCCAGCAGCCAAGAGGGGGCAGATGAGCAGTTCTTC.

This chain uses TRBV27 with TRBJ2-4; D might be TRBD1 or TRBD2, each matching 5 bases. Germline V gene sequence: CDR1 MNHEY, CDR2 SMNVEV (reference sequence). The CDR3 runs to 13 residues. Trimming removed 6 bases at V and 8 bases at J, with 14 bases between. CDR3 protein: CASSLLRGYIQYF. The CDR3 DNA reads TGTGCCAGCAGCCTACTGAGGGGATACATTCAGTACTTC.

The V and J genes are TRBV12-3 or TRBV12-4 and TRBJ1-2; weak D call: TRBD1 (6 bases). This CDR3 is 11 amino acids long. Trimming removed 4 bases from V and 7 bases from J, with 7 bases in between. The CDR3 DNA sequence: TGTGCCAGCAGTTACAGGGCTGGCTACACCTTC. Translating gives CASSYRAGYTF.

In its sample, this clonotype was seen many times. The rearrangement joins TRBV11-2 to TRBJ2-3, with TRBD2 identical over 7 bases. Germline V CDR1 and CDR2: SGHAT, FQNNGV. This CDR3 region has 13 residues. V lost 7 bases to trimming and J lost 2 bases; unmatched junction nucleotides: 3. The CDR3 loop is CASTRLATDTQYF. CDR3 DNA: TGTGCCAGCACCCGACTAGCCACAGATACGCAGTATTTT. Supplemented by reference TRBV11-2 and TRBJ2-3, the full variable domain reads EAGVAQSPRYKIIEKRQSVAFWCNPISGHATLYWYQQILGQGPKLLIQFQNNGVVDDSQLPKDRFSAERLKGVDSTLKIQPAKLEDSAVYLCASTRLATDTQYFGPGTRLTVL.

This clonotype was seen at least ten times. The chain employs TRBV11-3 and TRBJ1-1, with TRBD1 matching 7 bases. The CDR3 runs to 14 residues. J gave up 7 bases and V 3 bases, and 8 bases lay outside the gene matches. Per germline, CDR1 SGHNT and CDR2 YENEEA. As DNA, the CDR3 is TGTGCCAGCAGCTTTGGGGGACAGCGTGATGAAGCTTTCTTT. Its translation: CASSFGGQRDEAFF.

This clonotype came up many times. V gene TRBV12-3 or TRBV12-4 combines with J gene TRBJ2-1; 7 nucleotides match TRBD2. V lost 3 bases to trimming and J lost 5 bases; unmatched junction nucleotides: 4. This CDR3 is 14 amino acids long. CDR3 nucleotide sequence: TGTGCCAGCAGTTTCGGGGGGTCGGACAATGAGCAGTTCTTC. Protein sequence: CASSFGGSDNEQFF.

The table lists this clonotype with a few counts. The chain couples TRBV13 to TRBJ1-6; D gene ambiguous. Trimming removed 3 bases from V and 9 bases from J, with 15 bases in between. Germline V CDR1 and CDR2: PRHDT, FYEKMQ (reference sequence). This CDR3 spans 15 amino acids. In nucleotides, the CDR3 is TGTGCCAGCAGCTTCGTTAGTAGGAATTCTTCACCCCTCCACTTT. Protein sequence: CASSFVSRNSSPLHF.

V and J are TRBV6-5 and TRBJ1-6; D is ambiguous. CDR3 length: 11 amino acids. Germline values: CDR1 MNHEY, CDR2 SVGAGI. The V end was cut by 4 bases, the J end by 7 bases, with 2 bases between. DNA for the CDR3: TGTGCCAGCAGTTCCAATTCACCCCTCCACTTT. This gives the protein CASSSNSPLHF.

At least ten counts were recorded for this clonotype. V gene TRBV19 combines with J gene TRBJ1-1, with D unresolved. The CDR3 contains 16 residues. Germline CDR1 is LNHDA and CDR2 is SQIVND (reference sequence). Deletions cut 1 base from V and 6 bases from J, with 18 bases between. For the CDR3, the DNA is TGTGCCAGTAGTATAGGGGGAAGAGGGCGAGGACCTGAAGCTTTCTTT. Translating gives CASSIGGRGRGPEAFF.

For the CDR3, the DNA is TGTGCCAGCTCGGCTAGCGGGAGCCAAGAGACCCAGTACTTC. Protein sequence: CASSASGSQETQYF. The J gene is TRBJ2-5, the V gene TRBV6-1; 10 bases map to TRBD2. From germline, CDR1 is MNHNS and CDR2 SASEGT. This CDR3 region has 14 residues. Trimming took 8 bases from V and 1 from J; bases not matched to a gene: 4.

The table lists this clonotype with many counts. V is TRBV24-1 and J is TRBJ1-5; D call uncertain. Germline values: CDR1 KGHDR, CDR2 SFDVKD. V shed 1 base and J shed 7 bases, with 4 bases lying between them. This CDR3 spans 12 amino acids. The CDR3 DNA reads TGTGCCACCAGTGATTTCGAGCAGCCCCAGCATTTT. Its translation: CATSDFEQPQHF.

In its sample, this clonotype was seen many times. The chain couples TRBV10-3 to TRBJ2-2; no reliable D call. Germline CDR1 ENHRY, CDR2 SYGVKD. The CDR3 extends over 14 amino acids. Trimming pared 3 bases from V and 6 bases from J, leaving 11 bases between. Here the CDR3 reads CAISDEGISGELFF. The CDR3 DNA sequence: TGTGCCATCAGTGATGAAGGGATTTCCGGGGAGCTGTTTTTT.

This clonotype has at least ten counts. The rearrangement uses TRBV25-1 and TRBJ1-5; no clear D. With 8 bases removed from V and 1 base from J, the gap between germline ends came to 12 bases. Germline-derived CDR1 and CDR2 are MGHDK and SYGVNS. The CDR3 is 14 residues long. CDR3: CASSLLRSNQPQHF. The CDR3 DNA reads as TGTGCCAGCTCACTCCTGCGGAGCAATCAGCCCCAGCATTTT. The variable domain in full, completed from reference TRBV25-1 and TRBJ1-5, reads EADIYQTPRYLVIGTGKKITLECSQTMGHDKMYWYQQDPGMELHLIHYSYGVNSTEKGDLSSESTVSRIRTEHFPLTLESARPSHTSQYLCASSLLRSNQPQHFGDGTRLSIL.

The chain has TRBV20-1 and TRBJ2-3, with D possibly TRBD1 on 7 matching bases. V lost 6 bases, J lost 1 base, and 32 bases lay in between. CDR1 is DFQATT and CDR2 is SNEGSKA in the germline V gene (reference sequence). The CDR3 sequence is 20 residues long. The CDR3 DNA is TGCAGTGCCCCCCCCCGACAGGGAGGTGCTGCGTGGTCCCGCACAGATACGCAGTATTTT. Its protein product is CSAPPRQGGAAWSRTDTQYF.

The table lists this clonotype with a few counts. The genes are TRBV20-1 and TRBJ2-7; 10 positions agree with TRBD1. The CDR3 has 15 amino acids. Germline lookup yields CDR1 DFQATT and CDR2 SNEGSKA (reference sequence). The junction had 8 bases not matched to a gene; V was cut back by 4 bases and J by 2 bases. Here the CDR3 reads CSAIFRDRGPYEQYV. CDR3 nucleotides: TGCAGTGCTATATTCCGGGACAGGGGCCCCTACGAGCAGTACGTC.

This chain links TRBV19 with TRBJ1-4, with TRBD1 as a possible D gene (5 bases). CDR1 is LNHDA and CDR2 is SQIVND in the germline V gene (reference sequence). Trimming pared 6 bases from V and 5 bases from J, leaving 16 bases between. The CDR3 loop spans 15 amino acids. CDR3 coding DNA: TGTGCCAGTAGATGGGAAGACAGCCGGAATGAAAAACTGTTTTTT. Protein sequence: CASRWEDSRNEKLFF. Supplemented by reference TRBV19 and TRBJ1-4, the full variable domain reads DGGITQSPKYLFRKEGQNVTLSCEQNLNHDAMYWYRQDPGQGLRLIYYSQIVNDFQKGDIAEGYSVSREKKESFPLTVTSAQKNPTAFYLCASRWEDSRNEKLFFGSGTQLSVL.

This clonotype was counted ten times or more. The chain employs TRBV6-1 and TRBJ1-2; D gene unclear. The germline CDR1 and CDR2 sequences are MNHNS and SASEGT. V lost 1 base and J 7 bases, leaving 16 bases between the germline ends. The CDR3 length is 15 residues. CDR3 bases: TGTGCCAGCAGTGAAGAGAGAAGACTCCCCTTTGGCTACACCTTC. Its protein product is CASSEERRLPFGYTF.

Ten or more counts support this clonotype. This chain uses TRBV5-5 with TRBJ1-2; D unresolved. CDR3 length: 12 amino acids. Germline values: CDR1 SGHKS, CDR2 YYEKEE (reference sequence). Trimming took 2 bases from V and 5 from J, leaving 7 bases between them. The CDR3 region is CASSFESYGYTF. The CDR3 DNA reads TGTGCCAGCAGCTTCGAATCTTATGGCTACACCTTC.

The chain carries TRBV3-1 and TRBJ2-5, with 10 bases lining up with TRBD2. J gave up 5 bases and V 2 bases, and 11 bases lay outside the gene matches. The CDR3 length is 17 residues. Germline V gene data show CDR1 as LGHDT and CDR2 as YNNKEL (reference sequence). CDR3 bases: TGTGCCAGCAGCCAACTTAGACTAGCGGGTGGGAGGGAGACCCAGTACTTC. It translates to CASSQLRLAGGRETQYF.

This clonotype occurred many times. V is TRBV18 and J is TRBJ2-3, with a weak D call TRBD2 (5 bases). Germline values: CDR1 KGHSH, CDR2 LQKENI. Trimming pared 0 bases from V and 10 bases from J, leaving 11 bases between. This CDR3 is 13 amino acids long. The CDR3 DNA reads TGTGCCAGCTCACCACCGAGGGAATCTTCGCAGTATTTT. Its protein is CASSPPRESSQYF.

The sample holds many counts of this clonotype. The CDR3 reads CASSPQRGQYNEQFF. In DNA form, the CDR3 reads TGTGCCAGCAGCCCCCAGCGGGGTCAATACAATGAGCAGTTCTTC. The genes are TRBV27 and TRBJ2-1, with 7 bases that match TRBD2. V was clipped by 6 bases and J by 4 bases; unmatched bases: 9. CDR1 MNHEY and CDR2 SMNVEV come from the germline V gene (reference sequence). The CDR3 is 15 amino acids.

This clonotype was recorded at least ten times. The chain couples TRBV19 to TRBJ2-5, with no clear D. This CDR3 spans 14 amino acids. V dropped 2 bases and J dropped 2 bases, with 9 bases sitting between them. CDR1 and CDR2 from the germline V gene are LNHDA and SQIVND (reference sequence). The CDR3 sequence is CASSITPAQETQYF. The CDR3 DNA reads TGTGCCAGTAGTATAACGCCGGCACAAGAGACCCAGTACTTC.

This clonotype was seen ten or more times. As DNA, the CDR3 is TGTGCCAGCAGCTTGGGAGTGGGGGATTCTCTAAGCTATCTCTCCTACAATGAGCAGTTCTTC. Translation: CASSLGVGDSLSYLSYNEQFF. The chain couples TRBV11-2 to TRBJ2-1; D possibly uses TRBD1 or TRBD2 (5 bases each). V gave up 3 bases and J gave up 0 bases, with 27 bases separating them. The germline gives CDR1 SGHAT, CDR2 FQNNGV. This CDR3 spans 21 amino acids.

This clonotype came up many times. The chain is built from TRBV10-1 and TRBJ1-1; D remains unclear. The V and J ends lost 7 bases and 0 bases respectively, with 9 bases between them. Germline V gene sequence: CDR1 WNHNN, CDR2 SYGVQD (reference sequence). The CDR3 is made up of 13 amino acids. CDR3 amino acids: CASMRTMNTEAFF. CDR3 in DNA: TGCGCCAGCATGAGGACGATGAACACTGAAGCTTTCTTT.

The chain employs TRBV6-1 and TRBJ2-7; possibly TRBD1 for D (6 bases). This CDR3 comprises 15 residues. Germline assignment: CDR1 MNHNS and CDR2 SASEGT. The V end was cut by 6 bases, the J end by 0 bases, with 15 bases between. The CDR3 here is CASSPRGPRSYEQYF. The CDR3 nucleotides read TGTGCCAGCAGCCCCAGGGGCCCCCGCTCCTACGAGCAGTACTTC.

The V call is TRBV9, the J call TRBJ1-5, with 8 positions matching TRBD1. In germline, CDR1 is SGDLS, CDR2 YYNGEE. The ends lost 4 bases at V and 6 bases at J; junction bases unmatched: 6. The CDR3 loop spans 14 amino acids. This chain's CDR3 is CASSKSDRGQPQHF. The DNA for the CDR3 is TGTGCCAGCAGCAAATCCGACAGGGGTCAGCCCCAGCATTTT. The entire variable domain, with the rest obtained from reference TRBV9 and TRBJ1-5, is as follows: DSGVTQTPKHLITATGQRVTLRCSPRSGDLSVYWYQQSLDQGLQFLIQYYNGEERAKGNILERFSAQQFPDLHSELNLSSLELGDSALYFCASSKSDRGQPQHFGDGTRLSIL.

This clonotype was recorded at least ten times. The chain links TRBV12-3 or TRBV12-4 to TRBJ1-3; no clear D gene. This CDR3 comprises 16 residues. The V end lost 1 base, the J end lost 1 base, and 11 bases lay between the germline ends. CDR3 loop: CASSLGPELSGNTIYF. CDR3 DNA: TGTGCCAGCAGTTTAGGCCCGGAGTTGTCTGGAAACACCATATATTTT.